This TCR beta chain is from a study of T-cell memory formation after mild COVID-19. TCRdb recomputed calls from the 5' RACE reads with MiXCR, one row per CDR3 protein. The sample contains 150,000 to 200,000 distinct CDR3 sequences, roughly 15% of which appear only once. The CDR3 has 13 residues. The trim removed 6 bases at V and 9 bases at J, leaving 11 bases unmatched. Germline V gene data show CDR1 as SQVTM and CDR2 as ANQGSEA. This clonotype was observed a few times. The sample consisted of PBMCs or a T cell subset sorted from them (not recorded which). The clonotype originates from an adult woman who had mild COVID-19 (a few samples of this study predate the infection). Cell type and time point are not known. The rearrangement links TRBV29-1 to TRBJ2-1; TRBD2 matches at 7 bases. CDR3 amino acids: CSVGLPLVGEQFF. The CDR3 DNA sequence: TGCAGCGTGGGACTACCTCTAGTGGGTGAGCAGTTCTTC.